This T cell receptor (beta chain) came from a study of CD8+ T cells in alopecia areata. Study-wide context: Dosing with tofacitinib proceeded for 6 to 18 months, followed by 6 months off drug. Overall study results and limits: Patients showed less clear TCR sequence sharing than mice, possibly partly because of HLA diversity.

From alopecia areata patients, lesional scalp punch biopsies and peripheral blood were collected. Germline CDR1 is SQVTM and CDR2 is ANQGSEA. The V gene end was trimmed by 6 bases and the J gene end by 4 bases; junction bases not matched to a gene: 4. The CDR3 extends over 12 amino acids. Sequencing templates came from extracted RNA that was reverse transcribed into cDNA. TCRdb keeps only in-frame clones here, not all; method: immunoSEQ multiplex PCR. The sample includes more than 95,000 clones, 35% to 40% of them seen just once. This clone was counted only a few times. The antigen is undetermined. Different DNA sequences within this sample yield the same CDR3.

This TCR came from a human donor with alopecia areata. This chain uses TRBV29-1 with TRBJ2-5, with 8 bases identical to TRBD1. Sequencing was carried out using CD4+ T cells sorted from blood. CDR3 sequence: CSVGQGGETQYF. The CDR3 DNA follows: TGCAGCGTCGGACAGGGTGGAGAGACCCAGTACTTC.